The subject of this entry is one T cell receptor (beta chain). The sample originates from a study of T cell responses to AZD1222 COVID-19 vaccine. Per the germline V gene, CDR1 is SGHTS and CDR2 is YDEGEE. Trimming removed 4 bases at V and 7 bases at J, with 17 bases between. This CDR3 region has 14 residues. TCRdb's copy holds only in-frame clones and misses some; the assay was immunoSEQ multiplex PCR. Among 150,000 to 200,000 clones, 80% to 90% were seen once, and the ten largest hold roughly 12%. The V gene is TRBV5-8, the J gene TRBJ1-2; no firm D call. This receptor was obtained from an adult who received the AZD1222 COVID-19 vaccine. The sample here was peripheral blood, taken 28 days after the second AZD1222 dose. CDR3 loop: CASSRVDGEFGYTF. The CDR3 nucleotides read TGTGCCAGCAGCCGTGTGGACGGAGAGTTTGGCTACACCTTC.